These T cell receptor beta chains were read from a single sample in a study of PD-L1 blockade in urothelial cancer. This table comes from immunoSEQ multiplex PCR, and its TCRdb copy is limited to in-frame clones, with some not included. The repertoire has 70,000 to 75,000 clones, around 90% of them found once; the top ten carry more than 3.5%. The source was PBMCs, collected around atezolizumab (anti-PD-L1) treatment. These receptors all stem from a man between 65 and 85 years old with urothelial cancer. Each CDR3 is given with its conserved first and last residue. A D gene is named only where the DNA matches it firmly. Clone size is given for some rows only: seen once, a few or many times, or a class if the clone is expanded.

clone size,D gene,V gene,J gene,CDR3 DNA,CDR3 protein
.,.,TRBV6-1,TRBJ2-5,TGTGCCAGCAGTGTCTATGGCGGAGAGACCCAGTACTTC,CASSVYGGETQYF
.,.,TRBV6-6,TRBJ1-3,TGTGCCAGCAGTTACTCCCCCGGGTCGGGAAACACCATATATTTT,CASSYSPGSGNTIYF
.,.,TRBV18,TRBJ2-5,TGTGCCAGCTCACTCTCACTGGAGACCCAGTACTTC,CASSLSLETQYF
.,TRBD1,TRBV7-9,TRBJ1-1,TGTGCCAGCAGCTTGGGGACAGTAACTGAAGCTTTCTTT,CASSLGTVTEAFF
.,.,TRBV11-1,TRBJ2-1,TGTGCCAGCAGCTTGGGCCTATCCTACAATGAGCAGTTCTTC,CASSLGLSYNEQFF
.,TRBD2,TRBV4-1,TRBJ2-1,TGCGCCAGCAGCCAAGATGGTGGGACTAGCGGGAGGAATGAGCAGTTCTTC,CASSQDGGTSGRNEQFF
.,TRBD2,TRBV11-2,TRBJ2-7,TGTGCCAGCAGCTTAGCATCGGGGGGGGTCTACGAGCAGTACTTC,CASSLASGGVYEQYF
once,TRBD2,TRBV7-2,TRBJ2-3,TGTGCCAGCAGTGCCAGGACTAGCGGGAGGGCAGTAGATACGCAGTATTTT,CASSARTSGRAVDTQYF
once,.,TRBV9,TRBJ1-1,TGTGCCAGCAGCGTAGACCAACAGGTAAATACTGAAGCTTTCTTT,CASSVDQQVNTEAFF
.,TRBD2,TRBV10-1,TRBJ2-7,TGCGCCAGCAGCAACGGCGGGAGTTCCTACGAGCAGTACTTC,CASSNGGSSYEQYF
.,.,TRBV6-1,TRBJ1-5,TGTGCCACCTTGGAGCATAGCAATCAGCCCCAGCATTTT,CATLEHSNQPQHF